A single sample gave rise to the 12 T cell receptor beta chains below, sequenced in a study of metastatic and nonmetastatic thyroid tumors (dated by TCRdb to about 2020). The library came from PCR. Sequencing was performed on an Illumina HiSeq 4000. TCRdb applied fastp at Q25 and MiXCR to the public reads, then kept only in-frame beta chains. The sample has 25,000 to 30,000 clones on record, around 25% of them singletons. The biggest ten clones account for about 14% of the sample. None of the patients had been given any treatment before thyroid surgery. The source material was blood. All receptors derive from a female donor with papillary thyroid cancer or a benign thyroid nodule (not recorded which). Some clones in this sample may be carry-over from other donors' samples.

This rearrangement joins TRBV7-3 to TRBJ2-1, with 11 nucleotides matching TRBD2. The germline V gene encodes CDR1 SGHTA and CDR2 FQGTGA. V was pared by 1 base and J by 8 bases, with 7 bases of the junction left unmatched. CDR3 length: 16 amino acids. The CDR3 DNA reads TGTGCCAGCAGCTTAATGGCTAGCGGGAGGACCGATGAGCAGTTCTTC. This translates into CASSLMASGRTDEQFF. The full variable domain, completed using reference TRBV7-3 and TRBJ2-1, is GAGVSQTPSNKVTEKGKYVELRCDPISGHTALYWYRQSLGQGPEFLIYFQGTGAADDSGLPNDRFFAVRPEGSVSTLKIQRTERGDSAVYLCASSLMASGRTDEQFFGPGTRLTVL.

For this clone: Given a much more abundant clone one base away, this may be a read error. The chain couples TRBV11-2 to TRBJ2-1, with D possibly TRBD2 on 5 matching bases. The germline V gene encodes CDR1 SGHAT and CDR2 FQNNGV. V was clipped by 3 bases and J by 3 bases, with 18 bases between them. The CDR3 consists of 17 residues. The CDR3 coding sequence is TGTGCCAGCAGCTTGAGGGCAGAAGGGTCCGTCTACAATGAGCAGTTCTTC. This translates into CASSLRAEGSVYNEQFF.

This clone was seen many times. The CDR3, as DNA: TGTGCCAGCAGCTGGCCTGTACACGTCGGAAGGGAGGGAGAAACTGAAGCTTTCTTT. Residues: CASSWPVHVGREGETEAFF. This chain links TRBV7-2 with TRBJ1-1; D is uncertain. V dropped 4 bases and J dropped 5 bases, with 29 bases sitting between them. The CDR3 is made up of 19 amino acids. The germline V gene encodes CDR1 SGHTA and CDR2 FQGNSA.

This clone came up many times. The gene calls are TRBV5-1 and TRBJ1-2; D might be TRBD1 (6 bases). The germline V gene has CDR1 SGHRS and CDR2 YFSETQ. Trimming took 0 bases from V and 4 from J, leaving 10 bases between them. This CDR3 has 14 residues. CDR3 region: CASSLEQGGYGYTF. The CDR3 DNA reads as TGCGCCAGCAGCTTGGAACAGGGAGGCTATGGCTACACCTTC.

The J gene is TRBJ2-7, the V gene TRBV2, with 11 positions matching TRBD2. The length of the CDR3 is 14 residues. With V trimmed by 10 bases and J by 0 bases, 5 bases remained unmatched. The germline V gene encodes CDR1 SNHLY and CDR2 FYNNEI. The CDR3 loop is CATETSGSSYEQYF. The DNA for the CDR3 is TGTGCCACTGAAACTAGCGGGAGCTCCTACGAGCAGTACTTC.

The CDR3, as DNA: TGTGCCAGCAGCCCGGGGGGCACTAGCGGGAGCGGGGGTAGCACAGATACGCAGTATTTT. Translating it yields CASSPGGTSGSGGSTDTQYF. The chain recombines TRBV4-2 with TRBJ2-3, with TRBD2 matching 11 bases. This CDR3 has 20 amino acids. V shed 4 bases, J shed 0 bases, and the junction held 15 bases outside the gene matches. CDR1 and CDR2 from the germline V gene are LGHNA and YNFKEQ.

Details on this clone: A much more abundant neighbour one base away suggests this may be a read error. The same CDR3 is also encoded by other DNA sequences in this sample. The genes are TRBV29-1 and TRBJ2-7; 8 nucleotides line up with TRBD1. The trim removed 4 bases at V and 2 bases at J, leaving 13 bases unmatched. Germline V lookup: CDR1 SQVTM, CDR2 ANQGSEA. The CDR3 runs 16 residues. The CDR3 nucleotides are TGCAGCGTTGGTCTGCCAGGACAGGGCCTACCCTACGAGCAGTACTTC. The encoded protein is CSVGLPGQGLPYEQYF.

This clone was seen ten or more times. The rearrangement joins TRBV2 to TRBJ1-3; D gene ambiguous. Trimming pared 6 bases from V and 0 bases from J, leaving 9 bases between. This CDR3 comprises 14 residues. The germline CDR1 and CDR2 sequences are SNHLY and FYNNEI. In DNA, the CDR3 is TGTGCCAGCAGCCCCATTGCCTCTGGAAACACCATATATTTT. Protein product: CASSPIASGNTIYF.

The V and J genes are TRBV28 and TRBJ1-5; the D is unclear. This CDR3 is built from 15 residues. The germline gives CDR1 MDHEN, CDR2 SYDVKM. V lost 5 bases and J 10 bases, leaving 21 bases between the germline ends. The CDR3 here is CASSTTRGAGHPQHF. The CDR3 bases are TGTGCCAGCAGTACCACCCGTGGAGCGGGCCATCCCCAGCATTTT.

Only a few counts were recorded for this clone. The chain is built from TRBV6-2 or TRBV6-3 and TRBJ2-7, with TRBD1 matching 7 bases. CDR3 size: 15 residues. Germline values: CDR1 MNHEY, CDR2 SVGEGT. V dropped 2 bases and J dropped 4; count of bases not matched to a gene: 8. The CDR3 here is CASSYAGTELYEQYF. The CDR3 nucleotides are TGTGCCAGCAGTTACGCCGGGACAGAACTTTACGAGCAGTACTTC.

At least ten counts were recorded for this clone. This chain uses TRBV27 with TRBJ2-3, with D unresolved. The V gene's germline CDR1 is MNHEY and CDR2 SMNVEV (reference sequence). The length of the CDR3 is 13 residues. V was clipped by 2 bases and J by 4 bases, with 7 bases between them. CDR3 sequence (DNA): TGTGCCAGCAGTTTAAGCTTCTCAGATACGCAGTATTTT. Translating gives CASSLSFSDTQYF.

Of note for this clone: Being one base from a much bigger clone, this may be a read error. Other DNA sequences in the sample encode the same CDR3. CDR3 in DNA: TGCAGCGTTGGATCGCAGACACTTGAGCAGTTCTTC. Its protein product is CSVGSQTLEQFF. This chain links TRBV29-1 with TRBJ2-1; D unresolved. CDR3 size: 12 residues. Germline V lookup: CDR1 SQVTM, CDR2 ANQGSEA. Trimming stripped 4 bases from V and 9 bases from J, with 13 bases between.